What follows describes a single T cell receptor (beta chain). The CDR3 is 14 amino acids. Trimming pared 5 bases from V and 0 bases from J, leaving 8 bases between. Looked up from germline, CDR1 is KGHSH and CDR2 is LQKENI. This entry belongs to a study of blood T cell repertoires in COVID-19. Some clones are missing from TCRdb's copy, which holds only in-frame ones; the method was immunoSEQ multiplex PCR. The repertoire holds more than 200,000 clones, 70% to 90% seen once, with approximately 2.2% in the top ten. The TCR sequence derives from a woman in her thirties or forties who had recovered from COVID-19. This rearrangement joins TRBV18 to TRBJ1-5; unclear D gene. Sequencing used peripheral blood. The CDR3 reads CASSETYSNQPQHF. The DNA for the CDR3 is TGTGCCAGCTCAGAGACTTATAGCAATCAGCCCCAGCATTTT.